This paragraph covers one T cell receptor beta chain sequence. V trimming: 10 bases; J trimming: 0 bases; junction bases outside the gene matches: 15. Per the germline V gene, CDR1 is LNHDA and CDR2 is SQIVND (reference sequence). This CDR3 spans 18 amino acids. TCRdb's copy holds only in-frame clones and misses some; the assay was immunoSEQ multiplex PCR. Of around 77,000 clones in the sample, around 93% were seen once. This sample is drawn from a study of blood T cell repertoires in COVID-19. For the study at large: T cells, B-cell-depleted T cells, or PBMCs supplied cDNA or gDNA.

The chain combines TRBV19 with TRBJ2-3; 11 bases are shared with TRBD2. This TCR was sampled from an older woman with active COVID-19. What was sequenced was peripheral blood. The CDR3 DNA sequence: TGTGCCATTCTCAGGGGGGGGACTAGCGGCTCTAGCACAGATACGCAGTATTTT. Its protein product is CAILRGGTSGSSTDTQYF. Based on the CDR3 plus reference TRBV19 and TRBJ2-3, the full variable domain is DGGITQSPKYLFRKEGQNVTLSCEQNLNHDAMYWYRQDPGQGLRLIYYSQIVNDFQKGDIAEGYSVSREKKESFPLTVTSAQKNPTAFYLCAILRGGTSGSSTDTQYFGPGTRLTVL.